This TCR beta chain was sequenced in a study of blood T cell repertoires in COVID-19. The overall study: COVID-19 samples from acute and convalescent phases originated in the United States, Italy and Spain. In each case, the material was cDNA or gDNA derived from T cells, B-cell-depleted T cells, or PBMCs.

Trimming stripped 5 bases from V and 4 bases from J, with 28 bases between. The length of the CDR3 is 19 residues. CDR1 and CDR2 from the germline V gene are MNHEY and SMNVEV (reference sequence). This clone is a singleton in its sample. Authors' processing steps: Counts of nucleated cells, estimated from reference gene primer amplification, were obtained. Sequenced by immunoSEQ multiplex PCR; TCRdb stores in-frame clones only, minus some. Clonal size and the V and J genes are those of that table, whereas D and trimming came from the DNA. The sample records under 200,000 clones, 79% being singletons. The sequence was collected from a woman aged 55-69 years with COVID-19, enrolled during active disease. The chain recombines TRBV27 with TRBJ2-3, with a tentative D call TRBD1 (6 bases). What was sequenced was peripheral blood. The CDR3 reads CASSPRVGGIARGADTQYF. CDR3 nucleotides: TGTGCCAGCAGTCCTAGAGTAGGGGGAATAGCCCGAGGGGCAGATACGCAGTATTTT.